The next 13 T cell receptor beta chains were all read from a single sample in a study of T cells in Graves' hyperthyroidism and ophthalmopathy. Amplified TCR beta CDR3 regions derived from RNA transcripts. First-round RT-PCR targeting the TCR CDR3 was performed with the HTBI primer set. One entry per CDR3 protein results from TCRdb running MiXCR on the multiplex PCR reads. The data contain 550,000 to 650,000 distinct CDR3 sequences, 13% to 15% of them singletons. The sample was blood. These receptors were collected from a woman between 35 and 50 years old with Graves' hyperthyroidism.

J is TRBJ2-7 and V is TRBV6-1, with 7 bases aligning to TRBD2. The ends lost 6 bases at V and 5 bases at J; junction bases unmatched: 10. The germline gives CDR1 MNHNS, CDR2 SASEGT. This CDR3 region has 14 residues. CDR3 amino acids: CASRMGGSKDEQYF. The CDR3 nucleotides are TGTGCCAGCAGGATGGGAGGGAGCAAGGACGAGCAGTACTTC.

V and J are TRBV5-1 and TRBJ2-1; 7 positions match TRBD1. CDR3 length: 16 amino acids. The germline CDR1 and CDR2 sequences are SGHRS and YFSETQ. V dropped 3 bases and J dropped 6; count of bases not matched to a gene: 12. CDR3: CASSSPDRALSNEQFF. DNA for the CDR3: TGCGCCAGCAGCTCTCCCGACAGGGCCTTGTCCAATGAGCAGTTCTTC.

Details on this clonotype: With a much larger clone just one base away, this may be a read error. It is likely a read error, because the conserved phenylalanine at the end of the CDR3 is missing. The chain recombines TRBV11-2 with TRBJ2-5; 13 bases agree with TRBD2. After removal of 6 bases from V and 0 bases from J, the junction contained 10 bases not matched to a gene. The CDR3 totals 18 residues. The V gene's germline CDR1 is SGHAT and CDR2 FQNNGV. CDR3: CASSPGTSGILYQETQYS. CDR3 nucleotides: TGTGCCAGCAGTCCCGGGACTAGCGGGATTTTGTACCAAGAGACCCAGTACTCC.

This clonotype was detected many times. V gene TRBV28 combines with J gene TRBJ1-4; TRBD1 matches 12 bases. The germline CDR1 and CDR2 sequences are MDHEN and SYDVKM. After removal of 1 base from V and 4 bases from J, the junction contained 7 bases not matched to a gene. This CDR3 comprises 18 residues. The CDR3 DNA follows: TGTGCCAGCAGTTTATTAGGGACAGGGGGCGATATTAATGAAAAACTGTTTTTT. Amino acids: CASSLLGTGGDINEKLFF.

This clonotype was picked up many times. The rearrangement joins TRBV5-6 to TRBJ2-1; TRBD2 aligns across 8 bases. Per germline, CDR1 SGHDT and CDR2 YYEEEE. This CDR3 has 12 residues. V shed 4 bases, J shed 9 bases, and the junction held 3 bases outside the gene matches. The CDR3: CASSVGLAEQFF. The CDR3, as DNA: TGTGCCAGCAGCGTCGGACTAGCTGAGCAGTTCTTC.

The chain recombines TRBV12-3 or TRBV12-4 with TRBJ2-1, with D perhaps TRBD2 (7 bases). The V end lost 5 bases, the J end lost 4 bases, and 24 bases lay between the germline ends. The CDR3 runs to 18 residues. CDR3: CASSPQGAGEGLYNEQFF. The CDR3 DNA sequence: TGTGCCAGCAGTCCTCAAGGGGCAGGGGAGGGCCTTTACAATGAGCAGTTCTTC.

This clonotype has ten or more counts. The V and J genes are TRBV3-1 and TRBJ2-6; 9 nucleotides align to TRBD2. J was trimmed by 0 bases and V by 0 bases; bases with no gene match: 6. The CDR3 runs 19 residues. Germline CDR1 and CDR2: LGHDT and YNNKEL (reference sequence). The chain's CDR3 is CASSQDLVREGSGANVLTF. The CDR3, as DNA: TGTGCCAGCAGCCAAGATCTAGTGCGGGAGGGCTCTGGGGCCAACGTCCTGACTTTC.

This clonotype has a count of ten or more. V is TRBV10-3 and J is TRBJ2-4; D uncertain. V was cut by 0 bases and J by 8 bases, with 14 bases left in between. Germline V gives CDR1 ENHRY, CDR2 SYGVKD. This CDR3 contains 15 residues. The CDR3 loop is CAISESFRAVDIQYF. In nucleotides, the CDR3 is TGTGCCATCAGTGAGTCGTTTCGGGCGGTAGACATTCAGTACTTC.

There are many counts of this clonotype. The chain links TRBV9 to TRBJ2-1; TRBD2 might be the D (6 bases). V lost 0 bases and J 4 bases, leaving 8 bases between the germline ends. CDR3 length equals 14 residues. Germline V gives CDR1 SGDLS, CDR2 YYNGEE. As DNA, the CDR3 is TGTGCCAGCAGCGTAGCGGGACTTTACAATGAGCAGTTCTTC. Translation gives CASSVAGLYNEQFF.

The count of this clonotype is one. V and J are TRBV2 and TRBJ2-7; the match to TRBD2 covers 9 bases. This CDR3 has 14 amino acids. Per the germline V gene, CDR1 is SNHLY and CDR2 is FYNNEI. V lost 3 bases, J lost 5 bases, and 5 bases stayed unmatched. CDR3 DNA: TGTGCCAGCAGTGAGGCGGGAGGGCCGAACGAGCAGTACTTC. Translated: CASSEAGGPNEQYF.

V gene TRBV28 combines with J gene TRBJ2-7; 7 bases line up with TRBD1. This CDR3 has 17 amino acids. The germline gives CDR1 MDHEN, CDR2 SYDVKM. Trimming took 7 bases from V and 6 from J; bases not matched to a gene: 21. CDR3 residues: CASTLRTGGGVRAEQYF. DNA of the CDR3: TGTGCCAGCACCCTAAGGACAGGCGGCGGAGTGAGGGCCGAGCAGTACTTC.

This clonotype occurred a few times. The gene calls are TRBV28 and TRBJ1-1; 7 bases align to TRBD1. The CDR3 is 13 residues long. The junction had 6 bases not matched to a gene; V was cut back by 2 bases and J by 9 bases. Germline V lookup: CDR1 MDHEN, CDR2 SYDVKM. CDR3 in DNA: TGTGCCAGCAGTTTAGACTTTAGGGGGCAAGCTTTCTTT. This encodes CASSLDFRGQAFF.

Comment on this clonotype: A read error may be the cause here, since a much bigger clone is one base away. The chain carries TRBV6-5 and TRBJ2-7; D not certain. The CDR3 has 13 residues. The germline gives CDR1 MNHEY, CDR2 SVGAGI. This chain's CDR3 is CASSLTRSCEQYF. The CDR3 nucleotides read TGTGCCAGCAGTTTGACACGTTCCTGCGAGCAGTACTTC.